This T cell receptor beta chain was obtained from a study of graft-versus-host responses after intestinal transplantation. For the study at large: As for transplant type, recipients had multivisceral, liver-intestinal, or isolated intestinal grafts. Recipients were all induced with anti-thymocyte globulin, then given tacrolimus and steroids for approximately 3 years.

This table comes from immunoSEQ multiplex PCR, and its TCRdb copy is limited to in-frame clones, with some not included. The table lists under 20,000 clones, 70% to 90% of them singletons. V lost 1 base, J lost 0 bases, and 10 bases lay in between. Germline values: CDR1 MGHRA, CDR2 YSYEKL. The CDR3 has 15 amino acids. This clone was seen once. The chain has TRBV4-1 and TRBJ2-7; TRBD2 is a possible D gene (5 bases). The sequence derives from a human patient who received an intestinal transplant, so some T cells may come from the graft donor. The source was bone marrow, collected around 120 days after intestinal transplantation. The CDR3 loop is CASSQGVGSSYEQYF. The CDR3, as DNA: TGCGCCAGCAGCCAAGGAGTGGGGAGCTCCTACGAGCAGTACTTC.